Listed here is a single T cell receptor (beta chain). Its antigen is currently unknown. The donors belonged to the approximately 120-subject validation cohort, separate from the roughly 710-subject first cohort. The data were produced by immunoSEQ multiplex PCR, yet TCRdb's version contains in-frame clones alone and is incomplete. The sample records over 250,000 clones, about 86% being singletons. The record originates from a study of cytomegalovirus exposure and HLA in healthy donors. Background on the study: According to later analysis, the same platform produced the 130 or so validation and approximately 630 first-cohort repertoires. Study-wide findings and caveats: Three chains tied to CMV proved CMV antigen-specific in vitro. The study labeled 164 TCR beta chains cytomegalovirus-associated.

The CDR3 length is 16 residues. The germline V gene encodes CDR1 SGHDN and CDR2 FVKESK. The V segment lost 1 base and the J segment 2 bases; nucleotides outside the gene matches: 5. The receptor was isolated from a woman aged 18-29 years in good health and CMV-seronegative. The chain couples TRBV14 to TRBJ1-2; 9 bases are shared with TRBD1. The sample was PBMCs. The CDR3 sequence: CASSQVGQGTNYGYTF. CDR3 sequence (DNA): TGTGCCAGCAGCCAAGTAGGACAGGGGACCAACTATGGCTACACCTTC.